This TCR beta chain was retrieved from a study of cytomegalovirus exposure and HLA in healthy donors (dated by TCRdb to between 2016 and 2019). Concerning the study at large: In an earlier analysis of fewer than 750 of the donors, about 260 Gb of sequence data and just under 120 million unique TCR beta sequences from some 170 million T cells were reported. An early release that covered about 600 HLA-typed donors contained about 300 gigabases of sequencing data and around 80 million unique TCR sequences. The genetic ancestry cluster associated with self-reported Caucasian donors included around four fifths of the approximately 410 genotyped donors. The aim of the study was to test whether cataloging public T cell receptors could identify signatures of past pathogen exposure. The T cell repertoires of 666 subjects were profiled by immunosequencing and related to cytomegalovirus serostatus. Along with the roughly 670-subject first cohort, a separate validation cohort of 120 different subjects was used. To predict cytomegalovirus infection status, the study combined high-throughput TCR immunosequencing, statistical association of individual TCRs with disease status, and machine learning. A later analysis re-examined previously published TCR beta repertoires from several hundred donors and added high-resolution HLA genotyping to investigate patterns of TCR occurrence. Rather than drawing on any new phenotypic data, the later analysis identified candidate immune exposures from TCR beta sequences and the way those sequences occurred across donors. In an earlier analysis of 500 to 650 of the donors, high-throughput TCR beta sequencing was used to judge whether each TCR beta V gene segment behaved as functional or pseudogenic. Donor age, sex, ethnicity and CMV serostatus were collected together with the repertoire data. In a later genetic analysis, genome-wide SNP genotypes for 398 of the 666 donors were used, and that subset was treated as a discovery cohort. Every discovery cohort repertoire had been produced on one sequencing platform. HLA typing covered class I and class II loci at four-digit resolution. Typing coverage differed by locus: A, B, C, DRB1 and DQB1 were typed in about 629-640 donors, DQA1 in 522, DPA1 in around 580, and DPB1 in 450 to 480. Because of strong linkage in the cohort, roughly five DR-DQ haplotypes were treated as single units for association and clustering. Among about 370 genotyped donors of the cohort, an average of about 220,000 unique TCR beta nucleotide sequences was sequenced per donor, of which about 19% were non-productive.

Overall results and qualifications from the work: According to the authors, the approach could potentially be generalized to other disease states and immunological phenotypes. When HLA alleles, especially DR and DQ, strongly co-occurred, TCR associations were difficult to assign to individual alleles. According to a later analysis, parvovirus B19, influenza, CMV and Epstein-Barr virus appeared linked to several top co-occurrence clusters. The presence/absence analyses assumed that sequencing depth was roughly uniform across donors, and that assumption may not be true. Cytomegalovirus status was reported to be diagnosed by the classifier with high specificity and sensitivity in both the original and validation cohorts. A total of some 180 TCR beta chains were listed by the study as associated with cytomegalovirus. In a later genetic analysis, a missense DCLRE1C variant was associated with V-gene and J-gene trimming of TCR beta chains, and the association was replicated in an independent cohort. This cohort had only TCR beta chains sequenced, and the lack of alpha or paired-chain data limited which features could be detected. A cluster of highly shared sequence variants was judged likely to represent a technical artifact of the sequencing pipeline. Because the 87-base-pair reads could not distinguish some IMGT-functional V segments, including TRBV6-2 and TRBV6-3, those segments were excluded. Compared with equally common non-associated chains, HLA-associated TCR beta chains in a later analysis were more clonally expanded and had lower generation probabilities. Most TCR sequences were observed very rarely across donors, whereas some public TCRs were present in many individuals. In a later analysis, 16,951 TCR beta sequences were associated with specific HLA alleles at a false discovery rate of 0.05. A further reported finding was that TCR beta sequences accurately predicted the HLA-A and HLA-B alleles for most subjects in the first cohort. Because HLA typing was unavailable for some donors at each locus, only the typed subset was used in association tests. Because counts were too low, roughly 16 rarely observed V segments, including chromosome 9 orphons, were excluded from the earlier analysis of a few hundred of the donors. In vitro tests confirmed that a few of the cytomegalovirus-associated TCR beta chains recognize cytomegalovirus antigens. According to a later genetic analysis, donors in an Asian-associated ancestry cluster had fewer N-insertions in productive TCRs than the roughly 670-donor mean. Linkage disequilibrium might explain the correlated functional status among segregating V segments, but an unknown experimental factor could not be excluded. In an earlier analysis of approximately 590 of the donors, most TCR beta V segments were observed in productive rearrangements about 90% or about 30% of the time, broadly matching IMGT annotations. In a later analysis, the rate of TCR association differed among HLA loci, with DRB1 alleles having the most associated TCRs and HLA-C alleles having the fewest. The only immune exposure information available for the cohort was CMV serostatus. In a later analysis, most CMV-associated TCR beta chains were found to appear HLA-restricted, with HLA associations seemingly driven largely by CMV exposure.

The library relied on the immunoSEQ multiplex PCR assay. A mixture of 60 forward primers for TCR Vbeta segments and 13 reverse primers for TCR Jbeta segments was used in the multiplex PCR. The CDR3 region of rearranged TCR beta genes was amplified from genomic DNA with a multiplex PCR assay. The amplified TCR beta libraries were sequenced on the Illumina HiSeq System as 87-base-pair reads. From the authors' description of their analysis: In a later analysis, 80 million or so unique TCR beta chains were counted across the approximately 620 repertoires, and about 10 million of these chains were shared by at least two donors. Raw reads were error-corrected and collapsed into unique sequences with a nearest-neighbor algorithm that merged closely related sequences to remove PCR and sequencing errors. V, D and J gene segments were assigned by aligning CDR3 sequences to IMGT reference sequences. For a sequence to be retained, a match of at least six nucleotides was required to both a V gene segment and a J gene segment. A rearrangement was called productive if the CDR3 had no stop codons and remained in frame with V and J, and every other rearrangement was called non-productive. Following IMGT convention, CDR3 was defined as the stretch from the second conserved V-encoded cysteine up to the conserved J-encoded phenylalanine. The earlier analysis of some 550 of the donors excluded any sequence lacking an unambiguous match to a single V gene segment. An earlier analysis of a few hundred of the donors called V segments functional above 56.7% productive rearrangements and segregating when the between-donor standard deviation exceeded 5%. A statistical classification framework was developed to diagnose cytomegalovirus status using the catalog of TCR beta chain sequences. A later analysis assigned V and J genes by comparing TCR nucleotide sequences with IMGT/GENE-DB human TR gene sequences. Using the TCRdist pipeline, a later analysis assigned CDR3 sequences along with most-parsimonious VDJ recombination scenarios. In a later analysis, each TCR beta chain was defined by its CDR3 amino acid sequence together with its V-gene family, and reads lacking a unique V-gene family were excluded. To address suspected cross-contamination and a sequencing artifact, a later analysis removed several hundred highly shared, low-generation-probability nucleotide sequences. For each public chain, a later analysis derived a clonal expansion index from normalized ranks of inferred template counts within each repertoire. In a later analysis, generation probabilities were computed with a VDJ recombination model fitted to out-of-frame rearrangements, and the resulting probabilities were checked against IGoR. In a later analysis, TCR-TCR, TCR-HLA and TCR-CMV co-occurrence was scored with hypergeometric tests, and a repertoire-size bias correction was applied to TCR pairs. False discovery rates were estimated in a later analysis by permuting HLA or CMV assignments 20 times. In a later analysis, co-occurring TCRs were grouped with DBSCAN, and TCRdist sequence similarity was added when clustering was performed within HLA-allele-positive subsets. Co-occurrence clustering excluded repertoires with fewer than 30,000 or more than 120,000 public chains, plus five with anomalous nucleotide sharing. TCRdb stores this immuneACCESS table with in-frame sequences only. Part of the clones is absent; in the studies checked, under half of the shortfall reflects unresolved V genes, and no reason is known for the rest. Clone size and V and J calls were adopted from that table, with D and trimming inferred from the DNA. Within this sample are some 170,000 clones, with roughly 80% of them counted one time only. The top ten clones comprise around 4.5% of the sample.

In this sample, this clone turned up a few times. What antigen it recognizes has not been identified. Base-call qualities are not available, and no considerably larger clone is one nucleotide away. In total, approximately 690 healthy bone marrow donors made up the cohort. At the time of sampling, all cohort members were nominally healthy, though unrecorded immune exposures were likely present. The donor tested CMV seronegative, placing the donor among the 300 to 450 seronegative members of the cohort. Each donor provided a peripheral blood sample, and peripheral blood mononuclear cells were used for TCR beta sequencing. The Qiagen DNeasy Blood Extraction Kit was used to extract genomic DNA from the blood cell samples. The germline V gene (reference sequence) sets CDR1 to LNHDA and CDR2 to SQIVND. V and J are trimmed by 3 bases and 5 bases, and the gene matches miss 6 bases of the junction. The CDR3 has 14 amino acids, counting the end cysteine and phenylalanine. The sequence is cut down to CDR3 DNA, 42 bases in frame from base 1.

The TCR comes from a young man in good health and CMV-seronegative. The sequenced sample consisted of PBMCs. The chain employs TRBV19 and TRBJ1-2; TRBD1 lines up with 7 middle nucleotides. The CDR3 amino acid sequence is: CASSMEETGYGYTF. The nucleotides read TGTGCCAGTAGTATGGAGGAGACAGGGTATGGCTACACCTTC.